The present entry profiles one T cell receptor beta chain with its context. There is no known antigen for this receptor. There are no base qualities to consult, and no much larger clone falls within one base. The record originates from a study of T-cell memory formation after mild COVID-19 (dated by TCRdb to about 2021). For the wider study: TCR sequence clusters from the two donors were largely donor specific. T-cell clones expanding and contracting after mild COVID-19 in a couple of donors were tracked by longitudinal TCRalpha and TCRbeta repertoire sequencing. The cohort comprised two young, previously healthy adult volunteers, one female and one male. General conclusions and limits of the study: Contracting CD4+ clones appeared mostly in the CM and EM memory subsets, whereas CD8+ clones were enriched in EMRA. Clones contracting from day 15 to 85 had balanced CD4/CD8 phenotypes, while a second wave expanding from day 15 to 37 was biased towards CD4+. Only a couple of mild cases were covered by the study, and larger cohorts that include severe cases with pre-infection samples were considered necessary. The second-wave clones that peaked on day 37 were not confirmed to be SARS-CoV-2 specific. Some responding clones were detected in pre-infection memory, which suggested that pre-existing cross-reactive memory T cells had joined the SARS-CoV-2 response.

The sequencing machine was an Illumina NovaSeq 6000. TCRalpha and TCRbeta cDNA libraries were constructed by 5'RACE with constant-segment primers, with sample barcodes and unique molecular identifiers being introduced. Trizol reagent was used to extract RNA from every sample. Library amplification was performed in two PCR steps, and a second sample barcode and Illumina TruSeq adapters were introduced in the second step. Sequencing of libraries was performed on an Illumina NovaSeq with 2 x 150 bp paired-end reads. Processing in the source paper ran as follows. Reads were demultiplexed and collapsed into UMI-guided consensus sequences with migec v1.2.7. Using mixcr v2.1.11, the UMI consensuses were aligned to TRA and TRB V and J templates and assembled into clonotypes. Expanded or contracted clonotypes were those called significant by both edgeR and NoisET, with noise models trained on biological replicates. For edgeR calls, a false discovery rate-adjusted p below 0.01 and a log2 fold-change threshold of 1 were applied. As an exploratory analysis of dynamics, max-normalized trajectories of the 1000 most abundant clonotypes were examined by PCA with hierarchical clustering. Separately sequenced CD4+ and CD8+ repertoires were used to assign the CD4 or CD8 phenotype of responding clones. TCRdb's own reprocessing of the public reads used fastp at Q25 and MiXCR and kept productive beta chains. Here each entry gathers all rows of one CDR3 protein and keeps the most common genes and DNA. TCRdb assigned the V and J calls; the authors' analysis was not used. This sample has about 190,000 distinct CDR3 sequences in its table, and roughly a fifth of those were observed once. The ten largest clones capture about 21% of the sample.

PBMCs were isolated by Ficoll-Paque density gradient centrifugation. For this chain, trimming is 6 bases at the V end and 6 bases at the J end, and the number of junction bases without a gene match is 4. Including the terminal cysteine and phenylalanine, the CDR3 comprises 12 residues. CDR3 DNA is the only sequence kept; it has 36 bases, read in frame from the first base. CDR1 DFQATT and CDR2 SNEGSKA are derived from the germline V gene (reference sequence). The sequenced sample was PBMCs or a T cell subset sorted from them (not recorded which). This receptor was identified in an adult woman who had mild COVID-19 (a few samples of this study predate the infection). The sample titles of this study are shuffled in the database, so cell type and time point are left out; the donor was told from shared clones. The chain is encoded by TRBV20-1 joined to TRBJ2-1, and 8 junction bases match TRBD1. The nucleotide sequence is given as TGCAGTGCCAGTACAGGGGGCAATGAGCAGTTCTTC. The resulting protein is CSASTGGNEQFF.